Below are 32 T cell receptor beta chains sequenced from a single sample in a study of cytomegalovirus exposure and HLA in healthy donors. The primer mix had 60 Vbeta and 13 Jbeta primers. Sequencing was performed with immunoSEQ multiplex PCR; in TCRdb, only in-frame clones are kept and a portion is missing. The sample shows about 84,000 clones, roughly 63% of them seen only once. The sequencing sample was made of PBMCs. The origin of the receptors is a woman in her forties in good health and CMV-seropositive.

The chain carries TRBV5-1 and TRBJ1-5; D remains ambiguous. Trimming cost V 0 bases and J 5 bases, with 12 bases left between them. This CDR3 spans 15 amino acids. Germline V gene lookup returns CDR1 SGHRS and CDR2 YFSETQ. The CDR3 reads CASSLGLGSDQPQHF. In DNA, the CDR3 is TGCGCCAGCAGCTTGGGCTTGGGGAGTGATCAGCCCCAGCATTTT.

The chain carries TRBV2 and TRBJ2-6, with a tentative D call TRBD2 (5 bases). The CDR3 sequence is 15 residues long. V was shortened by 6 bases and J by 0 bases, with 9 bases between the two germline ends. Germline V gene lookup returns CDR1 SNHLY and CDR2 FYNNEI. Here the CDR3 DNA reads TGTGCCAGCAGCCCTGACTACTCTGGGGCCAACGTCCTGACTTTC. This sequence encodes CASSPDYSGANVLTF.

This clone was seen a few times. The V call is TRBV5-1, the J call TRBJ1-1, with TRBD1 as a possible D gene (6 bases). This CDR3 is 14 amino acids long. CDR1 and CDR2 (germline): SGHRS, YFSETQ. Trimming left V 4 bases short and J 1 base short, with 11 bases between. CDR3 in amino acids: CASSPGHPNTEAFF. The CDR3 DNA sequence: TGCGCCAGCAGCCCGGGACACCCGAACACTGAAGCTTTCTTT.

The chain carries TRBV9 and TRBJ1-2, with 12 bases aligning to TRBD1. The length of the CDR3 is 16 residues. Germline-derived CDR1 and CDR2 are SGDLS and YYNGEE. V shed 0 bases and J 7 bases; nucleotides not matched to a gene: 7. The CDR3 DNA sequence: TGTGCCAGCAGCGTAGATCGGGACAGGGGGCTTAGTGGCTACACCTTC. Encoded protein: CASSVDRDRGLSGYTF.

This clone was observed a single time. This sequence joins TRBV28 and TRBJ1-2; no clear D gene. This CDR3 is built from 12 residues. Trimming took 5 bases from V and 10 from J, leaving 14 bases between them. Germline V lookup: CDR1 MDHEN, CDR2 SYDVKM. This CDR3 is CASSLGGKAYTF. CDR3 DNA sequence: TGTGCCAGCAGTCTAGGCGGGAAGGCCTACACCTTC.

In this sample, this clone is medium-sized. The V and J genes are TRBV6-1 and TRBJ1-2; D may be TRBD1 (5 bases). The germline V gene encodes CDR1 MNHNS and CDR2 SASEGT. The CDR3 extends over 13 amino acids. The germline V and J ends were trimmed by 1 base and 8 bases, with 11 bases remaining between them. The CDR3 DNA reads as TGTGCCAGCAGTGAAGGGCAGGGAGGCGGCTACACCTTC. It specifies CASSEGQGGGYTF.

The DNA for the CDR3 is TGTGCCAGCAGCTTAGTGATTCAGGGAGGTTGGACCACTGAAGCTTTCTTT. This translates into CASSLVIQGGWTTEAFF. The V call is TRBV5-8, the J call TRBJ1-1; possibly TRBD1 for D (5 bases). The CDR3 is 17 residues long. Germline V CDR1 and CDR2: SGHTS, YDEGEE. The V end was cut by 2 bases, the J end by 4 bases, with 21 bases between.

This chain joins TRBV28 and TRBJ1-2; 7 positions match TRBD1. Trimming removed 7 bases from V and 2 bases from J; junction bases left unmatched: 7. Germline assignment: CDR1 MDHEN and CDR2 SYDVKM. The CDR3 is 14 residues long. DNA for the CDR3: TGTGCCAGCACCGATGGACAGGCGAACTATGGCTACACCTTC. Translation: CASTDGQANYGYTF.

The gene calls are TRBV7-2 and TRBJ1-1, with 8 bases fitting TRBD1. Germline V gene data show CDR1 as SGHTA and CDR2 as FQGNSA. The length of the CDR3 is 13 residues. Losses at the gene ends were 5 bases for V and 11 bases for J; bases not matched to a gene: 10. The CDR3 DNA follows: TGTGCCAGCAGCGTCCAGACAGGGGATATTGCTTTCTTT. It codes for CASSVQTGDIAFF. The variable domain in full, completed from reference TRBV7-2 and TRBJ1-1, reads GAGVSQSPSNKVTEKGKDVELRCDPISGHTALYWYRQSLGQGLEFLIYFQGNSAPDKSGLPSDRFSAERTGGSVSTLTIQRTQQEDSAVYLCASSVQTGDIAFFGQGTRLTVV.

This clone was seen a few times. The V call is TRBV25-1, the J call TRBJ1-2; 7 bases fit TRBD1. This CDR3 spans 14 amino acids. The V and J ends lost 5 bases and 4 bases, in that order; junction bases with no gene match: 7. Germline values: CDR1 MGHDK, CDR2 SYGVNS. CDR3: CASSRGQASYGYTF. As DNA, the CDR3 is TGTGCCAGCAGTCGAGGACAGGCTAGCTATGGCTACACCTTC.

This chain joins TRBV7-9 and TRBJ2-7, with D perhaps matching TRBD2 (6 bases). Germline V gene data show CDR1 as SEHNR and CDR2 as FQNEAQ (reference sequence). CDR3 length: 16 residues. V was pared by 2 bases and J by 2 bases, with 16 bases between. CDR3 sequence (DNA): TGTGCCAGCAGCTTATCGGGAGATGATCGTGCCTACGAGCAGTACTTC. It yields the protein CASSLSGDDRAYEQYF. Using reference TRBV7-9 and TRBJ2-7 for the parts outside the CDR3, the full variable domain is DTGVSQNPRHKITKRGQNVTFRCDPISEHNRLYWYRQTLGQGPEFLTYFQNEAQLEKSRLLSDRFSAERPKGSFSTLEIQRTEQGDSAMYLCASSLSGDDRAYEQYFGPGTRLTVT.

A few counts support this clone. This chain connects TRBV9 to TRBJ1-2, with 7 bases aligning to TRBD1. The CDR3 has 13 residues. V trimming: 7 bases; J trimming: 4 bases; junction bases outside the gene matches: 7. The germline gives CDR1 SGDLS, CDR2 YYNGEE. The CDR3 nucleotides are TGTGCCAGCGGCCCCGGGACAGTCTATGGCTACACCTTC. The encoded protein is CASGPGTVYGYTF.

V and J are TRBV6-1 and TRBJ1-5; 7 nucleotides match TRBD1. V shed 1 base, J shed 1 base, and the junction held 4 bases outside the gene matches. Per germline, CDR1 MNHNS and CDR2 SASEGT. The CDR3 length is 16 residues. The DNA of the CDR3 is TGTGCCAGCAGTGAAGGACAGGGAAGAAGCAATCAGCCCCAGCATTTT. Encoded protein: CASSEGQGRSNQPQHF.

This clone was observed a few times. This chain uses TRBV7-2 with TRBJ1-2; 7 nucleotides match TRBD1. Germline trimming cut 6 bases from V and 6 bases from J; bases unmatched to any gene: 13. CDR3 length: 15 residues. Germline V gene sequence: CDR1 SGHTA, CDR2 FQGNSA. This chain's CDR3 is CASSTRTEGADGYTF. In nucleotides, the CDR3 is TGTGCCAGCAGTACCAGGACGGAGGGGGCAGATGGCTACACCTTC. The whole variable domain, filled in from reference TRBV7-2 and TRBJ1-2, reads GAGVSQSPSNKVTEKGKDVELRCDPISGHTALYWYRQSLGQGLEFLIYFQGNSAPDKSGLPSDRFSAERTGGSVSTLTIQRTQQEDSAVYLCASSTRTEGADGYTFGSGTRLTVV.

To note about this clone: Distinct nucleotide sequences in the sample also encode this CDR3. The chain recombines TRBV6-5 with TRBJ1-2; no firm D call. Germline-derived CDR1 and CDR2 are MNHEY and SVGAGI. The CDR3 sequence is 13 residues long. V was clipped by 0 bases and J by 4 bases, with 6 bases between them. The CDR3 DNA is TGTGCCAGCAGTTACTCTTCTCTCTATGGCTACACCTTC. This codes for CASSYSSLYGYTF.

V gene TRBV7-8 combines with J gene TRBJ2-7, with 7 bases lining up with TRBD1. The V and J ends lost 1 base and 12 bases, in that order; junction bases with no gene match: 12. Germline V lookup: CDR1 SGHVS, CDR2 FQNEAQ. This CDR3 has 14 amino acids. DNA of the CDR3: TGTGCCAGCAGCTTAGGGGGGACAGAACCTACGGCGTACTTC. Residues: CASSLGGTEPTAYF.

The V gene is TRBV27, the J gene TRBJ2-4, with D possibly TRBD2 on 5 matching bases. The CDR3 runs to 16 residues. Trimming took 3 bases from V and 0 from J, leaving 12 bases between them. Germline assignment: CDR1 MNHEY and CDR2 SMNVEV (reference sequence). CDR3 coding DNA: TGTGCCAGCAGTTTGAGGCCACGGGGAGCCAAAAACATTCAGTACTTC. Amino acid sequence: CASSLRPRGAKNIQYF.

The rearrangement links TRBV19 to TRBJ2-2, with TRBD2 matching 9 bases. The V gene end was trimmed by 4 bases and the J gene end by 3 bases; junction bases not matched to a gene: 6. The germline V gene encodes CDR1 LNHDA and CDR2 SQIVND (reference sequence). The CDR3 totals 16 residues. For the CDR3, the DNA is TGTGCCAGTAGTACAAATAGCGGGAGATACACCGGGGAGCTGTTTTTT. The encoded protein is CASSTNSGRYTGELFF.

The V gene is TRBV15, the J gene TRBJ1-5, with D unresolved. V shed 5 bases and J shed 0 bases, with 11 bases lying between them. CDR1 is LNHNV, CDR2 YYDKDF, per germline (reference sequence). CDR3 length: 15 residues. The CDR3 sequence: CATSDPVYSNQPQHF. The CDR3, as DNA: TGTGCCACCAGCGATCCGGTTTATAGCAATCAGCCCCAGCATTTT.

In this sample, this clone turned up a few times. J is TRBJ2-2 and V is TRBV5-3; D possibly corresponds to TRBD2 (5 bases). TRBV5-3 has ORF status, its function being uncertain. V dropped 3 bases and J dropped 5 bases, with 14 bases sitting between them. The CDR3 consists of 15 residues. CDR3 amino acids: CARSYPFRGTGELFF. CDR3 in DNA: TGTGCCAGAAGCTACCCTTTTAGAGGGACCGGGGAGCTGTTTTTT.

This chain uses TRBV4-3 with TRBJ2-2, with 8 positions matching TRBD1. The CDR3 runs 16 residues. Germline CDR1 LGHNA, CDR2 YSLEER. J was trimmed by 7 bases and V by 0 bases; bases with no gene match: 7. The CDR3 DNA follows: TGCGCCAGCAGCCAAGAATCAGGGGGCGGTGGCGGGGAGCTGTTTTTT. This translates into CASSQESGGGGGELFF.

The CDR3 DNA reads as TGTGCCAGCAGTTTAGTGCGGGGGGGCGAGCAGTACTTC. This encodes CASSLVRGGEQYF. The chain combines TRBV27 with TRBJ2-7; 9 nucleotides line up with TRBD2. Trimming cost V 2 bases and J 6 bases; bases outside gene matches: 2. Germline values: CDR1 MNHEY, CDR2 SMNVEV (reference sequence). The CDR3 totals 13 residues.

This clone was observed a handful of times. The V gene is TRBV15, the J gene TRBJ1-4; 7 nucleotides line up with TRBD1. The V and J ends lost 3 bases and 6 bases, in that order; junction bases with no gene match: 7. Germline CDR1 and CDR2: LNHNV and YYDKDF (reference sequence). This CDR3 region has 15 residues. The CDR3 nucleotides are TGTGCCACCAGCAGGCAGGGACAGCGAGATGAAAAACTGTTTTTT. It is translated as CATSRQGQRDEKLFF.

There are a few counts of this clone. Here the CDR3 DNA reads TGCGCCAGCAGCCACGGCTATCTGCGGAGCTCCTACGAGCAGTACTTC. Residues: CASSHGYLRSSYEQYF. This chain uses TRBV4-1 with TRBJ2-7; D not certain. The ends were cut back, 3 bases at V and 0 bases at J, with 15 bases in the middle. Germline V gene data show CDR1 as MGHRA and CDR2 as YSYEKL. This CDR3 contains 16 residues.

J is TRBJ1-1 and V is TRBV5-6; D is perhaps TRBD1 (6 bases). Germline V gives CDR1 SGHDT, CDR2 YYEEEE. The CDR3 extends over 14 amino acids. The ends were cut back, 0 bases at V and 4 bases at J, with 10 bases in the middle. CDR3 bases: TGTGCCAGCAGCTTGGAGGGGGGGGGCACTGAAGCTTTCTTT. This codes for CASSLEGGGTEAFF.

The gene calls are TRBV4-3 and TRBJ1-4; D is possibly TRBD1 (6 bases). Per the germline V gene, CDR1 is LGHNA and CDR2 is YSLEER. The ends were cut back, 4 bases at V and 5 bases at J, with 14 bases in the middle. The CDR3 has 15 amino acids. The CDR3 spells CASSLGQGTNEKLFF. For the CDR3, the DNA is TGCGCCAGCAGCCTAGGTCAGGGGACGAATGAAAAACTGTTTTTT.

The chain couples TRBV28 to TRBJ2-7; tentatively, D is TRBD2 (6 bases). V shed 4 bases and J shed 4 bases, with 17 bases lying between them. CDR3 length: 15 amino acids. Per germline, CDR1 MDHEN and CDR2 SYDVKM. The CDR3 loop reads CASSSPRGGAYEQYF. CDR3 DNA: TGTGCCAGCAGTTCCCCTCGGGGAGGAGCGTACGAGCAGTACTTC.

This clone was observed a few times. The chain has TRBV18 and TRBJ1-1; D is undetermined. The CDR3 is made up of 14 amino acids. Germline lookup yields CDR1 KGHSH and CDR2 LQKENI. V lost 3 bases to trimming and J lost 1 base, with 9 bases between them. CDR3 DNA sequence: TGTGCCAGCTCACCTTTAGAGGGGAACACTGAAGCTTTCTTT. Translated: CASSPLEGNTEAFF.

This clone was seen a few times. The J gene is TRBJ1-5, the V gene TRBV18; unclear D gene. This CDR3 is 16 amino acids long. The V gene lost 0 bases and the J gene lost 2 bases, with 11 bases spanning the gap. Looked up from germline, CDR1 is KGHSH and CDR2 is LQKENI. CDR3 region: CASSPPGGHGNQPQHF. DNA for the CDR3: TGTGCCAGCTCACCACCGGGAGGGCATGGCAATCAGCCCCAGCATTTT.

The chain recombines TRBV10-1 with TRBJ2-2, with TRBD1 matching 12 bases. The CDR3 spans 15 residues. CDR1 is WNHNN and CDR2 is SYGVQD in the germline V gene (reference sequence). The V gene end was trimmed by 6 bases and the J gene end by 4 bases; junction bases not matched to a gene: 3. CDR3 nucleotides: TGCGCCAGCAGCGCGGGACAGGGGGCCACCGGGGAGCTGTTTTTT. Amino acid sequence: CASSAGQGATGELFF.

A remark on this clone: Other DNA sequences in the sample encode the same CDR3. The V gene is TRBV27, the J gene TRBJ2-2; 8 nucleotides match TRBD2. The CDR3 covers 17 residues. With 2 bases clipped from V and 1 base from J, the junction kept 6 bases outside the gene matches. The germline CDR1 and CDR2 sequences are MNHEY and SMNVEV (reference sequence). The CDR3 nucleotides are TGTGCCAGCAGTTTAAGTAGCGGGGTCTTGAACACCGGGGAGCTGTTTTTT. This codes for CASSLSSGVLNTGELFF.

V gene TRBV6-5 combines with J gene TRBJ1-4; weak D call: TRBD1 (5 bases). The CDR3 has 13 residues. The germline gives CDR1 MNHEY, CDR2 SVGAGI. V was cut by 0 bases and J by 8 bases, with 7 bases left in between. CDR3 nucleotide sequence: TGTGCCAGCAGTTACTCCTACAGGGAAAAACTGTTTTTT. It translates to CASSYSYREKLFF.